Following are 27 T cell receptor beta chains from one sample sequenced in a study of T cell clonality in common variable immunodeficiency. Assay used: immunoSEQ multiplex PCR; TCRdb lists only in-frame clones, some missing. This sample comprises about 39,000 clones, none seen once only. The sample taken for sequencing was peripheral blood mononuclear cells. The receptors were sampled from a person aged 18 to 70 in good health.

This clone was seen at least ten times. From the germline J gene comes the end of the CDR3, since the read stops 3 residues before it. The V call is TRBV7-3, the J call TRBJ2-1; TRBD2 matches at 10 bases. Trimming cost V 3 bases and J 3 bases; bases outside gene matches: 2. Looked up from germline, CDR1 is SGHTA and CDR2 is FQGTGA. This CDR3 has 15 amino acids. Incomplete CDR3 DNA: TGTGCCAGCAGCTTGTCTAGCGGGAGCTACAATGAG. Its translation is CASSLSSGSYNE. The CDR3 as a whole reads CASSLSSGSYNEQFF.

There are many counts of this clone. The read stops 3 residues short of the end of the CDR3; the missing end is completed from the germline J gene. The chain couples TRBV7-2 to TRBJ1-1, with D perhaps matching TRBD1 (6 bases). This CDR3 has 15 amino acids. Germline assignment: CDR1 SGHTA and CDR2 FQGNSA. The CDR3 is CASSSLRHREGEAFF. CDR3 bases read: TGTGCCAGCAGCTCGCTCCGTCACAGGGAAGGAGAA.

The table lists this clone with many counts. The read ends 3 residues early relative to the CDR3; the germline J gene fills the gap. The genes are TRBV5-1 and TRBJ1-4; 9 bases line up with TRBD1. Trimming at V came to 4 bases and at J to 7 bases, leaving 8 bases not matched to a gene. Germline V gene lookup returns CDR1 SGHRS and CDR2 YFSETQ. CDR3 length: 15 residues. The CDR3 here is CASSPQQGAGEKLFF. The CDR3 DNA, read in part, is TGCGCCAGCAGCCCGCAACAGGGGGCGGGTGAAAAA. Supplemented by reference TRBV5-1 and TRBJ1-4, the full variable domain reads KAGVTQTPRYLIKTRGQQVTLSCSPISGHRSVSWYQQTPGQGLQFLFEYFSETQRNKGNFPGRFSGRQFSNSRSEMNVSTLELGDSALYLCASSPQQGAGEKLFFGSGTQLSVL.

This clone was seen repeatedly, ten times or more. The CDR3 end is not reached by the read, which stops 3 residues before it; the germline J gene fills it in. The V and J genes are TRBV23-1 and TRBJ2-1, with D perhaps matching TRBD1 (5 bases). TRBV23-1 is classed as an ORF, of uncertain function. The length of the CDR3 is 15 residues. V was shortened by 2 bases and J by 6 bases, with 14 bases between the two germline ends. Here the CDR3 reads CASSQRYWQGNEQFF. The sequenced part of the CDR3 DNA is TGCGCCAGCAGTCAAAGGTATTGGCAGGGCAATGAG.

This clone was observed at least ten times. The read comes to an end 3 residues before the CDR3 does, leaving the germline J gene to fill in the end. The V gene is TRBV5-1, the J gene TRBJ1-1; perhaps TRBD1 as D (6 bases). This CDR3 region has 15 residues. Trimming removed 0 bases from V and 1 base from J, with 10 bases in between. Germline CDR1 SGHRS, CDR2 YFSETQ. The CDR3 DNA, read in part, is TGCGCCAGCAGCTTGGTACAGGGTAAGAACACTGAA. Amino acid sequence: CASSLVQGKNTE. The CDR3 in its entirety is CASSLVQGKNTEAFF.

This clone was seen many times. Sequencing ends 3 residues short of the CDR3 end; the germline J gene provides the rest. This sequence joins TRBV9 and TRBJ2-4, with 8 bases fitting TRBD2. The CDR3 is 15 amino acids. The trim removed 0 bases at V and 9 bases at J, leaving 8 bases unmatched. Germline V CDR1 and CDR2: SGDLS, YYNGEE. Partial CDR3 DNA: TGTGCCAGCAGCGTAGCGGGGGGGGGAGAAGGCATT. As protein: CASSVAGGGEGI. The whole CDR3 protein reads CASSVAGGGEGIQYF.

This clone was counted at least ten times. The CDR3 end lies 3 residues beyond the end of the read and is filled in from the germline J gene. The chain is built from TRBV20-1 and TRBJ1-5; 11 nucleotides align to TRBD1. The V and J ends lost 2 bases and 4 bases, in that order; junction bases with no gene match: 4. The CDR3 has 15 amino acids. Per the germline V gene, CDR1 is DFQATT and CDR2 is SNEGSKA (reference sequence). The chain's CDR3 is CSARLGTGGNQPQHF. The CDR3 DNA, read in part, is TGCAGTGCTAGACTTGGGACAGGGGGAAATCAGCCC.

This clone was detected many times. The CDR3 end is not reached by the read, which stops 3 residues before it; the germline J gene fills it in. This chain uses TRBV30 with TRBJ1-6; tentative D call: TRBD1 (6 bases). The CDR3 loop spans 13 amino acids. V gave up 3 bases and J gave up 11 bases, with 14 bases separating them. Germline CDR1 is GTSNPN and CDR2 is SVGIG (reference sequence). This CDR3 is CAWRPQGLAPLHF. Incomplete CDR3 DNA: TGTGCCTGGAGGCCCCAGGGGCTGGCACCC.

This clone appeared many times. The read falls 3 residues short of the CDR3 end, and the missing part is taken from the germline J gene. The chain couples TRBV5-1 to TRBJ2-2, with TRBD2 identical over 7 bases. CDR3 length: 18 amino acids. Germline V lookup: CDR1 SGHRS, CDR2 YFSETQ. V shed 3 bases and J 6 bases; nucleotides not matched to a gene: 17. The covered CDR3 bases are TGCGCCAGCAGCTCCCGTCTGGGGGGGTCAGGGTCGTCCGGGGAG. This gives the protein CASSSRLGGSGSSGE. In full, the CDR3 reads CASSSRLGGSGSSGELFF.

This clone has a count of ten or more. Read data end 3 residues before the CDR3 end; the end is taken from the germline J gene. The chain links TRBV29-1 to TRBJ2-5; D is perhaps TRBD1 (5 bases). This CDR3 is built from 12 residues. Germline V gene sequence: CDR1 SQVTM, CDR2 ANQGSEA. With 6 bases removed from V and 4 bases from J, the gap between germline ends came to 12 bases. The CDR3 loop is CSVLTQGETQYF. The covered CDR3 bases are TGCAGCGTCCTGACCCAGGGAGAGACC.

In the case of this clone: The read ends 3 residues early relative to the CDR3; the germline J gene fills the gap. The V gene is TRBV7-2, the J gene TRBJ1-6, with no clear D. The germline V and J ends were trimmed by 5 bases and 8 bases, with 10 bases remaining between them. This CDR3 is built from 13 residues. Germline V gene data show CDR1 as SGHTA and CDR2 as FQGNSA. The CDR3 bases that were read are TGTGCCAGCAGCCCGCAGAGAGATTCACCC. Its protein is CASSPQRDSP. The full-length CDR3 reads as CASSPQRDSPLHF.

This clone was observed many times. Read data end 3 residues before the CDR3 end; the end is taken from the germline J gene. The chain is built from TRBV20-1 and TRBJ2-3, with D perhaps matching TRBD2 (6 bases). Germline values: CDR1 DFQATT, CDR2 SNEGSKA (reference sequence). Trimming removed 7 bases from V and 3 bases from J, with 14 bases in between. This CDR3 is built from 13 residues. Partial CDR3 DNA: TGCAGTGGCCGGGCGGGGAGGACAGATACG. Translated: CSGRAGRTDT. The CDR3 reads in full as CSGRAGRTDTQYF.

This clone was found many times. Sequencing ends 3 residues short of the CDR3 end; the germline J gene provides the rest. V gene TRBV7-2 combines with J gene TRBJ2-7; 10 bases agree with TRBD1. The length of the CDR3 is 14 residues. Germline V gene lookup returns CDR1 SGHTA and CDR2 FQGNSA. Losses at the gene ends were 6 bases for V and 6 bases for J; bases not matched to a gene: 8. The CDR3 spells CASSQGGTGVEQYF. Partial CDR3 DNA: TGTGCCAGCAGTCAGGGCGGGACAGGGGTCGAG.

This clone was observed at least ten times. The part of the CDR3 DNA that was read is TGCGCCAGCAGCTTGGGGAGGGCAACTAATGAAAAA. As protein: CASSLGRATNEK. The full CDR3 protein is CASSLGRATNEKLFF. The chain combines TRBV5-1 with TRBJ1-4; no clear D. The sequenced fragment ends 3 residues before the CDR3 boundary, so the rest is inferred from the germline J gene. The V and J ends lost 0 bases and 0 bases respectively, with 6 bases between them. The length of the CDR3 is 15 residues. Germline lookup yields CDR1 SGHRS and CDR2 YFSETQ.

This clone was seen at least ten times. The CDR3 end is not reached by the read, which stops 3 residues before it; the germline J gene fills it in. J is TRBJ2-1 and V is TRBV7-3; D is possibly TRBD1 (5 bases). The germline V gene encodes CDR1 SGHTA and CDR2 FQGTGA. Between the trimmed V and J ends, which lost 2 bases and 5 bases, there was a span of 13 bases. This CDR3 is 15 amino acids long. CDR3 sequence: CASSLAAGWNNEQFF. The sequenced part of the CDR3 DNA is TGTGCCAGCAGCTTAGCAGCAGGGTGGAACAATGAG.

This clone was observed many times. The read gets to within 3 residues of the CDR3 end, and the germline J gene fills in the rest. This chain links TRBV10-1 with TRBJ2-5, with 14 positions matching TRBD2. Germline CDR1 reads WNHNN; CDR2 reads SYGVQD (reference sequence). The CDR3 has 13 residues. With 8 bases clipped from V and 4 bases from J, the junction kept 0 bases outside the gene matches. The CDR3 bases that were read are TGCGCCAGCGGACTAGCGGGAGGAGAGACC. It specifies CASGLAGGET. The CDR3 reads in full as CASGLAGGETQYF.

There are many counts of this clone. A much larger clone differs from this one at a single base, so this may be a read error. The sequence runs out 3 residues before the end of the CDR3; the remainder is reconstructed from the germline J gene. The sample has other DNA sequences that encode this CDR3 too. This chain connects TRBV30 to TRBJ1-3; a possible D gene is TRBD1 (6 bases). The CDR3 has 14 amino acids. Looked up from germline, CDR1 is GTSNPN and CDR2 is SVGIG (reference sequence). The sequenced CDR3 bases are TGTGCGACGCACAGGGCCCGCTCTGGAAACACA. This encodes CATHRARSGNT. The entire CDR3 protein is CATHRARSGNTIYF. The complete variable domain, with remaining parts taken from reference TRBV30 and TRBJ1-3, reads SQTIHQWPATLVQPVGSPLSLECTVEGTSNPNLYWYRQAAGRGLQLLFYSVGIGQISSEVPQNLSASRPQDRQFILSSKKLLLSDSGFYLCATHRARSGNTIYFGEGSWLTVV.

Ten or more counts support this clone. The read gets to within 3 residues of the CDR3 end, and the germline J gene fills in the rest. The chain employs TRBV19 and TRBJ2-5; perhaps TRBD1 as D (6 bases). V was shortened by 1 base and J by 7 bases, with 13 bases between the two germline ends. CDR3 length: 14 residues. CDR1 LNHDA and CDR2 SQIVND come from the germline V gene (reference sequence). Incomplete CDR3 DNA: TGTGCCAGTAGTATAGGGGGGCGGCCGGGGACC. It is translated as CASSIGGRPGT. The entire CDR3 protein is CASSIGGRPGTQYF. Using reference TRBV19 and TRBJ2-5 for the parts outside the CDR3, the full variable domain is DGGITQSPKYLFRKEGQNVTLSCEQNLNHDAMYWYRQDPGQGLRLIYYSQIVNDFQKGDIAEGYSVSREKKESFPLTVTSAQKNPTAFYLCASSIGGRPGTQYFGPGTRLLVL.

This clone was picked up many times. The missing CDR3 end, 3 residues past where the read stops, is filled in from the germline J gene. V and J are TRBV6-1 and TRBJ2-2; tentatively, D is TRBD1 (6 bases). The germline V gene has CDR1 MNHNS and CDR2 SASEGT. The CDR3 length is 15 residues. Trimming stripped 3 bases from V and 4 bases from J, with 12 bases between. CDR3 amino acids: CASSDRQAATGELFF. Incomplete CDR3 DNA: TGTGCCAGCAGTGACCGACAGGCTGCCACCGGGGAG.

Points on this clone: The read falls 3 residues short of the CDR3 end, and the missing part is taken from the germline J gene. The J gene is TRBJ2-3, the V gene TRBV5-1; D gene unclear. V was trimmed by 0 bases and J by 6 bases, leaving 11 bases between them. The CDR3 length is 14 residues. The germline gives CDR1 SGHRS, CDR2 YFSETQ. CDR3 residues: CASSLANPGDTQYF. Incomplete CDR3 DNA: TGCGCCAGCAGCTTGGCTAACCCCGGGGATACG.

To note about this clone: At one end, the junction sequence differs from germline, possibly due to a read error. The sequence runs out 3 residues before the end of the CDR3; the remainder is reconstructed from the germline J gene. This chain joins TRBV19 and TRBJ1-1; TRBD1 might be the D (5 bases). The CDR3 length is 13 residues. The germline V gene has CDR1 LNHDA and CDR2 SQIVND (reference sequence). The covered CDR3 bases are TGTGCCAATAGTCCCGGGGGAGCCACTGAA. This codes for CANSPGGATE. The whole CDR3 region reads CANSPGGATEAFF.

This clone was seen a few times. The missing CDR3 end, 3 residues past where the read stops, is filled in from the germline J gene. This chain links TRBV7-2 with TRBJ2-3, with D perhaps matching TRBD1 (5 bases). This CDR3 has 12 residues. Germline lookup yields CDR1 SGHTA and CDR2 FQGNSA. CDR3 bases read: TGTGCCAGCAGCCAAGGACAAGAGACG. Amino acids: CASSQGQET. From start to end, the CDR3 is CASSQGQETQYF.

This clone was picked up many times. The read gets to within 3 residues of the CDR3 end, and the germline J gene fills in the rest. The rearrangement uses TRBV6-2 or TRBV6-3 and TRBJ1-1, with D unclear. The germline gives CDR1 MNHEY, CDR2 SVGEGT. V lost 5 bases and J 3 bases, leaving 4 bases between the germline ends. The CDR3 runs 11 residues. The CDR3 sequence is CASSPDTEAFF. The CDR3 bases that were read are TGTGCCAGCAGTCCAGACACTGAA.

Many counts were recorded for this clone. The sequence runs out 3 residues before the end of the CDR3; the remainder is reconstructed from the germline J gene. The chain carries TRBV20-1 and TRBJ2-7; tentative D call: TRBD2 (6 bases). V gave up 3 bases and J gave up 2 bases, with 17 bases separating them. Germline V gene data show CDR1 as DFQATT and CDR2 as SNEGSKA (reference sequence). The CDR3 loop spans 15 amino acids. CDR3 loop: CSASTMAGPPYEQYF. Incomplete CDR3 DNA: TGCAGTGCTAGCACGATGGCGGGGCCTCCCTACGAG.

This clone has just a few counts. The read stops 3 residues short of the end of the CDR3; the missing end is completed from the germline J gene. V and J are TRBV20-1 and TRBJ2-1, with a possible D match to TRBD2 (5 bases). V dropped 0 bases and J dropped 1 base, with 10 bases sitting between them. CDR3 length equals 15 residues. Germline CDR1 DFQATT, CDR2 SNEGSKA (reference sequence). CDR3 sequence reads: CSARDPAGSYNEQFF. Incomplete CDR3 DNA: TGCAGTGCTAGAGATCCCGCGGGTTCCTACAATGAG.

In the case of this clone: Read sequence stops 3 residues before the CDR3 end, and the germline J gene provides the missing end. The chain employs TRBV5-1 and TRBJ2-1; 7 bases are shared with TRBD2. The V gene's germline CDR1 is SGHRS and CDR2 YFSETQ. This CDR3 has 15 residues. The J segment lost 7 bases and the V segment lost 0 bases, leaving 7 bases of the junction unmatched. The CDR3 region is CASSLVAGVRNEQFF. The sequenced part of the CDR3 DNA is TGCGCCAGCAGCTTGGTGGCGGGAGTGAGGAATGAG.

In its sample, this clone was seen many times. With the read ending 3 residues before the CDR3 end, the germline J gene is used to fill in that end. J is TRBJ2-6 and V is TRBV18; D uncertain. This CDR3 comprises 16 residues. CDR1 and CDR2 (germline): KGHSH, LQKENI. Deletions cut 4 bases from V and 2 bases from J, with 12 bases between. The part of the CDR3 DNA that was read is TGTGCCAGCTCACAGGCCTCGCAGACTGGGGCCAACGTC. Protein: CASSQASQTGANV. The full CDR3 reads CASSQASQTGANVLTF. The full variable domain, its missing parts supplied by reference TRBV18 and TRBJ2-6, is NAGVMQNPRHLVRRRGQEARLRCSPMKGHSHVYWYRQLPEEGLKFMVYLQKENIIDESGMPKERFSAEFPKEGPSILRIQQVVRGDSAAYFCASSQASQTGANVLTFGAGSRLTVL.